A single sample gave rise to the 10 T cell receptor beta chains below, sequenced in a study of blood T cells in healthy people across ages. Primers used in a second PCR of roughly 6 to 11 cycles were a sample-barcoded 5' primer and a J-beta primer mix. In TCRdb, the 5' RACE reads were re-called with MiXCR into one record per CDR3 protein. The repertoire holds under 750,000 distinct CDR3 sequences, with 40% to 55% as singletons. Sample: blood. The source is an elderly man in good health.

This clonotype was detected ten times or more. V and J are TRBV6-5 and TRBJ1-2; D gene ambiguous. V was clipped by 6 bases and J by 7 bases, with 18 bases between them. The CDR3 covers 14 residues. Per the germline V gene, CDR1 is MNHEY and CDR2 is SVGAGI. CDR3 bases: TGTGCCAGCAGCGGACCCGGGGATTTTTCTGGCTACACCTTC. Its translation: CASSGPGDFSGYTF.

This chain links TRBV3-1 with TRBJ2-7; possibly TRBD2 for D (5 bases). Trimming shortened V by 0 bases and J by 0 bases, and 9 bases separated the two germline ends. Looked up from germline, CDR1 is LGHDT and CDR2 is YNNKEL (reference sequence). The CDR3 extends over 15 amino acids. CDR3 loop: CASSQELSGSYEQYF. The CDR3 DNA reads TGTGCCAGCAGCCAAGAGCTAAGCGGCTCCTACGAGCAGTACTTC.

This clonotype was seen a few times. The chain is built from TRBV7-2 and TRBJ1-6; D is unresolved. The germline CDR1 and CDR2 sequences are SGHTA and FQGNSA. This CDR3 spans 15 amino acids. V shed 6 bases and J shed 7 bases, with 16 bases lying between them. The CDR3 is CASRSPGVGNSPLHF. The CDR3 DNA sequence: TGTGCCAGCAGATCCCCCGGGGTAGGCAATTCACCCCTCCACTTT.

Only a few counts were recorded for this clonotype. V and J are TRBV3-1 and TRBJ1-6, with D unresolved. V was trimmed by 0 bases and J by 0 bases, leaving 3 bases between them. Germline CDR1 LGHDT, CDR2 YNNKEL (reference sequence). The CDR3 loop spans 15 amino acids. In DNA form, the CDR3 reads TGTGCCAGCAGCCAAGAGGGCTCCTATAATTCACCCCTCCACTTT. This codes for CASSQEGSYNSPLHF.

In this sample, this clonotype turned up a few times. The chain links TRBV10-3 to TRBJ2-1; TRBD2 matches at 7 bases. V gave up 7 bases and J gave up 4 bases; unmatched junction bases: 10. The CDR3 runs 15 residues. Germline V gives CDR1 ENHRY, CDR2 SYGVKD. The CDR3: CAIMNAAGVYNEQFF. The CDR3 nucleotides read TGTGCCATCATGAATGCCGCGGGGGTGTACAATGAGCAGTTCTTC.

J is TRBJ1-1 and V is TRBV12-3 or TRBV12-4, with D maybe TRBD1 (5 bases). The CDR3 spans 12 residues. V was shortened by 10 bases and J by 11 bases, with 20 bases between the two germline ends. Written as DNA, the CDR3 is TGTGCCACCGGAGAGGGGCCCAAGGACGCTTTCTTT. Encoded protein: CATGEGPKDAFF.

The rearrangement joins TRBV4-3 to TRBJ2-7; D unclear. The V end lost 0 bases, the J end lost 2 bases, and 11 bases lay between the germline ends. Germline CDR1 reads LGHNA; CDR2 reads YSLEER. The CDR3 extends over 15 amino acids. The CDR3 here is CASSQERQPTYEQYF. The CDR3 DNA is TGCGCCAGCAGCCAAGAGCGCCAGCCTACCTACGAGCAGTACTTC.

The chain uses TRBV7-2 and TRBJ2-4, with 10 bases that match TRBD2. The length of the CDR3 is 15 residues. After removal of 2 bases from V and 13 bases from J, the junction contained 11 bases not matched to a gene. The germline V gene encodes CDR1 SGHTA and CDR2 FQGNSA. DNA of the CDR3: TGTGCCAGCAGCTTAATCCCTAGCGGGAGTTCTGAGCAGTACTTC. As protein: CASSLIPSGSSEQYF.

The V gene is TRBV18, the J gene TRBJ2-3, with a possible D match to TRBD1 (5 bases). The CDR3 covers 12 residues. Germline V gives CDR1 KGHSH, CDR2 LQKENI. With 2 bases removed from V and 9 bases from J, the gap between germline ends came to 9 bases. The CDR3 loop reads CASSPGAGTQYF. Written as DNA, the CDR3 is TGTGCCAGCTCACCAGGGGCAGGGACGCAGTATTTT.

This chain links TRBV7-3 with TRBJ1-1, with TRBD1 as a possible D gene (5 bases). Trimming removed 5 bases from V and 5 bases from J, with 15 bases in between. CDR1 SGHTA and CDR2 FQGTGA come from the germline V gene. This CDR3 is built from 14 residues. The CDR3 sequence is CASSLTQGRTEAFF. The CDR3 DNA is TGTGCCAGCAGCCTCACCCAGGGCCGGACTGAAGCTTTCTTT.